This T cell receptor (beta chain) is from a study of relationships among human T cell subsets (dated by TCRdb to the early 2010s). About the study as a whole: Sequencing was performed on eight distinct blood T cell populations: pan T, CD8 cytotoxic, regulatory, Th1, Th2, naive plus transitional, activated and memory cells.

From the CD45RA-negative fraction, CD45RA-RO+ cells were selected as memory T cells using anti-CD45RO beads. T cell subsets were isolated with Miltenyi superparamagnetic beads coated with subset-specific monoclonal antibodies. Every T cell population came from peripheral blood. Ficoll separation was used to obtain mononuclear cells from whole blood, after which anti-CD14 microbeads were used to deplete monocytes. The isolated cell populations were resuspended in RNAprotect reagent immediately. The library was generated by multiplex PCR. The sequencer listed for this sample is 454 GS FLX. Semiquantitative ARM-PCR was used to amplify the TCR alpha and beta CDR3 regions from mRNA. In ARM-PCR, tagged nested gene-specific primers were applied first, and communal superprimers then carried out the exponential amplification. Exonuclease was used to remove the nested primers before the first-round PCR products went through the second amplification round. The amplicons were sequenced on the 454 platform, a system that can rapidly sequence millions of DNA fragments without cloning bias. A read was counted as effective if the read could be mapped to both V and J germline segments. Per the original workflow: IRmap, which uses pyromap, a Smith-Waterman modification adapted to 454 sequencing errors, was used to assign reads to germline V, D and J segments. To filter D-beta assignments, cutoffs were set at the 99th percentile of the alignment scores obtained from simulated random sequences. CDR3 was defined as the amino acids between the conserved V-segment Y[YFLI]C motif and the J-segment [FW]GXGT motif. A compound Poisson process model, previously applied to large-scale EST data, was used to estimate repertoire diversity. A procedure for detecting cross-contamination was used to argue that sample contamination was not the source of the shared CDR3s. Through fastp at Q25 and MiXCR, TCRdb rebuilt clones from the public reads, retaining in-frame beta chains. Rows with one shared CDR3 protein collapse into an entry with the most common genes and DNA. These V and J calls derive from TCRdb rather than the authors' analysis. For this sample the table gives about 9,100 distinct CDR3 sequences, of which 45% to 65% were detected only once. More than 5% of the sample rests with the top ten.

The paper's findings and limits, for the study overall: A CD4+CD8+ double-positive population could not be ruled out by the bead-based sorting. V, D and J usage, CDR3 length and N-nucleotide additions showed no statistically significant differences among the seven subsets. More than 60% of CD8+ cytotoxic sequences came from clones with more than 100 reads, while the regulatory and Th2 subsets showed few clones of that size. The substantial sharing of CDR3s among Th1, Th2 and regulatory T cells was interpreted as suggesting that cell fate choices are stochastic.

The CDR3 numbers 15 residues from cysteine through phenylalanine. Only the CDR3 region is kept as DNA, spanning 45 bases read in frame from base 1. CDR1 and CDR2 are read off the germline V gene as ENHRY and SYGVKD. V was cut back by 8 bases and J by 3 bases, leaving a gap of 17 bases between them. This clonotype was seen more than once but under ten times. The antigen this receptor binds is unknown. There are no base qualities to consult, and no much larger clone falls within one base. The sequence came from a man in his forties in good health. The sample was memory T cells sorted from blood. The intended sense of this specimen's cell subset or site label: CD45RA-RO+ memory T cells. The sequence joins TRBV10-3 to TRBJ1-5; no confident D gene assignment can be made. The CDR3 region reads CAIGFEGANNQPQHF. The bases read TGTGCCATCGGTTTTGAGGGTGCCAACAATCAGCCCCAGCATTTT.